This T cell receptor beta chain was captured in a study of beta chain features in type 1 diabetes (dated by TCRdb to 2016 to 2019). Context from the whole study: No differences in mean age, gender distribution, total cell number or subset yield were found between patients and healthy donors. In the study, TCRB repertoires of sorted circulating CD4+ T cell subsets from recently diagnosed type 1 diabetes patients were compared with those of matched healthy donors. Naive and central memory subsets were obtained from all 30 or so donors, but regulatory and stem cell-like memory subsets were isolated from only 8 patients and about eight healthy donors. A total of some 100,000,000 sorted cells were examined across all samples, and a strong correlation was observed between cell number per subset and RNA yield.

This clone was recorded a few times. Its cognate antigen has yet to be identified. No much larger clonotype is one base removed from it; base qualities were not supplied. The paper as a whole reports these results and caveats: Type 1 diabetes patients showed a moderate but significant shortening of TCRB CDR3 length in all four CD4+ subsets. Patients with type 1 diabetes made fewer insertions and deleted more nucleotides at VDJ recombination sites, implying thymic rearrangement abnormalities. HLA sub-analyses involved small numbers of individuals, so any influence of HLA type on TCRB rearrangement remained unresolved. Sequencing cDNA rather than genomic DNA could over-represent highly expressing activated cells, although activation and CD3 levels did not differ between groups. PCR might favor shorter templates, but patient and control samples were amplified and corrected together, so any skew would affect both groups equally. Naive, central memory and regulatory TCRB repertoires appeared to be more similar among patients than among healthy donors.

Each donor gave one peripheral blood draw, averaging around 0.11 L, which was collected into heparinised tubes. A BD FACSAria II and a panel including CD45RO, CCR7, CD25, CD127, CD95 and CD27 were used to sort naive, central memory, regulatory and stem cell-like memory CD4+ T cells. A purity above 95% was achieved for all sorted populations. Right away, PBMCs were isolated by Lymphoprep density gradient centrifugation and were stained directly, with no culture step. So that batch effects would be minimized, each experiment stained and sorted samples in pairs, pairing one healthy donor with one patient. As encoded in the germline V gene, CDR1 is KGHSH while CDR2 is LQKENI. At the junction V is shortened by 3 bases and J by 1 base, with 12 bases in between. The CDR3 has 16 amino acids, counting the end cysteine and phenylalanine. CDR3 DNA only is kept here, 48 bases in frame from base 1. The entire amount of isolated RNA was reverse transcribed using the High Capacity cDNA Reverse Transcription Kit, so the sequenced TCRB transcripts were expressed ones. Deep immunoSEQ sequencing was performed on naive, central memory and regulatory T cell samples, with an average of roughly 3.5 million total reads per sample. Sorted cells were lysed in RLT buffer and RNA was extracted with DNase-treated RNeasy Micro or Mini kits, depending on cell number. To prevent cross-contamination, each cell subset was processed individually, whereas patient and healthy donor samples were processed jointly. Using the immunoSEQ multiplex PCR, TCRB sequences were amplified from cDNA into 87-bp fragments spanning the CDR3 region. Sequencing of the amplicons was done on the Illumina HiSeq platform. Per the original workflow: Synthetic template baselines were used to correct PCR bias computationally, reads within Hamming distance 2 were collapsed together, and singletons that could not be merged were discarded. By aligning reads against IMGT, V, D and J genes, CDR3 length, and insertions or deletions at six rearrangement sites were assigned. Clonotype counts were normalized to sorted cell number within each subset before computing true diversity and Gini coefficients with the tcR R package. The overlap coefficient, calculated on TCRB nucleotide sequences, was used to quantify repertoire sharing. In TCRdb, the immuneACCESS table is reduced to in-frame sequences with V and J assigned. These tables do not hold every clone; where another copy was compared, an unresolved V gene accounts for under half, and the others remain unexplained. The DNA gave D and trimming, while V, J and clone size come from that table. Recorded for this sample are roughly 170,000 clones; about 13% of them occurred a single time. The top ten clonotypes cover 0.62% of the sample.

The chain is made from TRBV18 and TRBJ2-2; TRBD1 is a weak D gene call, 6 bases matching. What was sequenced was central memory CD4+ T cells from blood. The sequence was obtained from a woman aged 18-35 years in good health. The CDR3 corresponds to CASSPTPDRNTGELFF. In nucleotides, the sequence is TGTGCCAGCTCACCCACCCCGGACAGGAACACCGGGGAGCTGTTTTTT.